A single sample gave rise to the 21 T cell receptor beta chains below, sequenced in a study of T-cell memory formation after mild COVID-19 (TCRdb year 2021). The method behind the library was 5' RACE. These reads were obtained on an Illumina NovaSeq 6000. The public reads were reanalyzed by TCRdb: fastp trimming at Q25, MiXCR alignment, in-frame beta chains only. Rows matching on CDR3 protein sequence are summarized as one entry with the most common DNA and genes. In this sample the table shows hundreds of thousands of distinct CDR3 sequences, about a sixth of which occur a single time. Of the sample, approximately 25% falls within the top ten clones. Sequenced sample: PBMCs or a T cell subset sorted from them (not recorded which). Receptors were obtained from a man between 18 and 29 years old who had mild COVID-19 (a few samples of this study predate the infection). The sample titles of this study are shuffled in the database, so cell type and time point are left out; the donor was told from shared clones.

The rearrangement links TRBV19 to TRBJ2-2; 9 bases line up with TRBD1. The germline gives CDR1 LNHDA, CDR2 SQIVND (reference sequence). Germline trimming cut 5 bases from V and 2 bases from J; bases unmatched to any gene: 6. This CDR3 is 16 amino acids long. Here the CDR3 DNA reads TGTGCCAGTAGTCCCTCGGACAGGGGAAACACCGGGGAGCTGTTTTTT. Its translation is CASSPSDRGNTGELFF.

This clonotype occurred many times. The chain links TRBV7-8 to TRBJ2-5; 10 bases match TRBD2. From germline, CDR1 is SGHVS and CDR2 FQNEAQ. V gave up 2 bases and J gave up 4 bases; unmatched junction bases: 4. This CDR3 has 15 amino acids. In DNA form, the CDR3 reads TGTGCCAGCAGCTTACAGCGGGGGGGCCGAGAGACCCAGTACTTC. Its translation is CASSLQRGGRETQYF.

This clonotype was detected many times. The gene calls are TRBV19 and TRBJ2-7; TRBD1 or TRBD2 may be the D gene (5 bases each). V lost 4 bases and J 12 bases, leaving 16 bases between the germline ends. The CDR3 loop spans 12 amino acids. CDR1 is LNHDA, CDR2 SQIVND, per germline (reference sequence). The CDR3 DNA follows: TGTGCCAGTAGTACACCACGGGGCCCCCGGTACTTC. This codes for CASSTPRGPRYF.

The gene calls are TRBV12-3 or TRBV12-4 and TRBJ2-1; maybe TRBD1 (5 bases). V dropped 8 bases and J dropped 5 bases, with 13 bases sitting between them. This CDR3 contains 13 residues. Here the CDR3 DNA reads TGTGCCAGCGGTCATGGGGCGGACAATGAGCAGTTCTTC. Protein product: CASGHGADNEQFF.

In this sample, this clonotype turned up a few times. The chain carries TRBV10-2 and TRBJ1-5, with D uncertain. Germline V gives CDR1 WSHSY, CDR2 SAAADI. Trimming took off 0 bases at V and 6 bases at J, with 9 bases between the two ends. The CDR3 consists of 14 residues. The CDR3 spells CASSESTPTQPQHF. The CDR3 DNA reads as TGCGCCAGCAGTGAGTCGACTCCGACTCAGCCCCAGCATTTT.

The chain carries TRBV28 and TRBJ2-1; 16 positions agree with TRBD2. Germline trimming cut 3 bases from V and 8 bases from J; bases unmatched to any gene: 13. The germline V gene encodes CDR1 MDHEN and CDR2 SYDVKM. The CDR3 spans 19 residues. CDR3 protein: CASSFTPPGLAGGRDEQFF. The CDR3 DNA sequence: TGTGCCAGCAGTTTTACTCCACCGGGACTAGCGGGGGGGCGAGATGAGCAGTTCTTC.

The chain joins TRBV5-1 to TRBJ2-3; 12 bases line up with TRBD2. The CDR3 has 17 residues. The germline V gene has CDR1 SGHRS and CDR2 YFSETQ. After removal of 0 bases from V and 6 bases from J, the junction contained 8 bases not matched to a gene. CDR3 sequence (DNA): TGCGCCAGCAGCTTGGAGCTAGCGGGGGGGATCTCCGATACGCAGTATTTT. Translation: CASSLELAGGISDTQYF.

The chain combines TRBV3-1 with TRBJ1-1, with D tentatively TRBD1 (5 bases). The CDR3 is 15 residues long. Germline V CDR1 and CDR2: LGHDT, YNNKEL (reference sequence). V was clipped by 1 base and J by 4 bases, with 13 bases between them. CDR3 nucleotide sequence: TGTGCCAGCAGCCAAGTGGGAGGGGATCGCACTGAAGCTTTCTTT. Protein product: CASSQVGGDRTEAFF. The full variable domain, completed using reference TRBV3-1 and TRBJ1-1, is DTAVSQTPKYLVTQMGNDKSIKCEQNLGHDTMYWYKQDSKKFLKIMFSYNNKELIINETVPNRFSPKSPDKAHLNLHINSLELGDSAVYFCASSQVGGDRTEAFFGQGTRLTVV.

This clonotype occurred a few times. The gene calls are TRBV29-1 and TRBJ1-4; D is perhaps TRBD1 (6 bases). V lost 1 base to trimming and J lost 8 bases, with 14 bases between them. Per germline, CDR1 SQVTM and CDR2 ANQGSEA. The CDR3 length is 14 residues. In DNA form, the CDR3 reads TGCAGCGTTGAAGTCGGGGGGCGGTTCGAAAAACTGTTTTTT. It is translated as CSVEVGGRFEKLFF.

V gene TRBV6-2 or TRBV6-3 combines with J gene TRBJ2-7; a weak D match, TRBD2 (5 bases). Per germline, CDR1 MNHEY and CDR2 SVGEGT. Trimming removed 2 bases at V and 3 bases at J, with 5 bases between. This CDR3 has 12 residues. The DNA for the CDR3 is TGTGCCAGCAGTTACGGACTCTACGAGCAGTACTTC. Its protein is CASSYGLYEQYF.

This clonotype was observed many times. The CDR3 spells CASSDVNTGELFF. CDR3 coding DNA: TGTGCCAGCAGCGATGTGAACACCGGGGAGCTGTTTTTT. V is TRBV9 and J is TRBJ2-2, with no clear D. The CDR3 is 13 amino acids. Germline loops: CDR1 SGDLS, CDR2 YYNGEE. The V and J ends lost 3 bases and 1 base respectively, with 4 bases between them.

The rearrangement uses TRBV24-1 and TRBJ1-5; D not resolved. Germline-derived CDR1 and CDR2 are KGHDR and SFDVKD. The CDR3 extends over 14 amino acids. Trimming removed 9 bases from V and 0 bases from J, with 11 bases in between. CDR3: CATANGYSNQPQHF. CDR3 sequence (DNA): TGTGCCACCGCCAACGGCTATAGCAATCAGCCCCAGCATTTT.

V and J are TRBV28 and TRBJ1-2; 8 positions agree with TRBD1. This CDR3 region has 15 residues. Trimming took 0 bases from V and 5 from J; bases not matched to a gene: 5. Germline V gene sequence: CDR1 MDHEN, CDR2 SYDVKM. The CDR3 DNA sequence: TGTGCCAGCAGTTTATGGGGGACAGGTTTATATGGCTACACCTTC. Its translation: CASSLWGTGLYGYTF.

This clonotype has a handful of counts. The rearrangement uses TRBV20-1 and TRBJ2-2; 8 nucleotides match TRBD2. Germline V lookup: CDR1 DFQATT, CDR2 SNEGSKA (reference sequence). Germline trimming cut 0 bases from V and 7 bases from J; bases unmatched to any gene: 10. The CDR3 has 16 residues. CDR3 in DNA: TGCAGTGCTAGAGATCCGCGCGGGGGGCAGAACGGGGAGCTGTTTTTT. It specifies CSARDPRGGQNGELFF.

This clonotype was seen only a few times. The chain recombines TRBV27 with TRBJ2-7; D not resolved. Trimming shortened V by 0 bases and J by 3 bases, and 12 bases separated the two germline ends. Germline lookup yields CDR1 MNHEY and CDR2 SMNVEV (reference sequence). The CDR3 sequence is 15 residues long. CDR3: CASSLSEHRYYEQYF. CDR3 sequence (DNA): TGTGCCAGCAGTTTATCGGAACACAGATACTACGAGCAGTACTTC.

A remark on this clonotype: One base away lies a much larger clone, so this may be a sequencing read error. The chain combines TRBV6-1 with TRBJ1-4; perhaps TRBD1 as D (5 bases). Germline CDR1 and CDR2: MNHNS and SASEGT. Trimming took off 7 bases at V and 12 bases at J, with 15 bases between the two ends. This CDR3 has 12 amino acids. This chain's CDR3 is CASIDFTRELFF. DNA for the CDR3: TGTGCCAGCATTGACTTCACCAGGGAACTGTTTTTT.

This clonotype was seen more than once but under ten times. The rearrangement uses TRBV12-3 or TRBV12-4 and TRBJ2-1; no clear D gene. The CDR3 has 10 amino acids. The V and J ends lost 5 bases and 7 bases respectively, with 3 bases between them. CDR3 sequence: CASSENEQFF. In nucleotides, the CDR3 is TGTGCCAGCAGTGAGAATGAGCAGTTCTTC.

This chain links TRBV2 with TRBJ2-5; possibly TRBD1 for D (5 bases). The germline CDR1 and CDR2 sequences are SNHLY and FYNNEI. Deletions cut 7 bases from V and 5 bases from J, with 26 bases between. The CDR3 length is 17 residues. This chain's CDR3 is CASIRAKGSGIGETQYF. The CDR3 DNA follows: TGTGCCAGCATAAGGGCGAAGGGGTCCGGTATTGGGGAGACCCAGTACTTC.

This clonotype was counted between two and nine times. The CDR3 protein is CASSFPGQGALTYEQYV. CDR3 coding DNA: TGTGCCAGCAGCTTTCCGGGACAGGGGGCCCTAACCTACGAGCAGTACGTC. The chain recombines TRBV7-9 with TRBJ2-7; 12 positions match TRBD1. The V gene end was trimmed by 3 bases and the J gene end by 2 bases; junction bases not matched to a gene: 8. Germline V gene sequence: CDR1 SEHNR, CDR2 FQNEAQ (reference sequence). The CDR3 is made up of 17 amino acids.

The chain recombines TRBV20-1 with TRBJ2-1; 8 bases align to TRBD2. CDR1 DFQATT and CDR2 SNEGSKA come from the germline V gene (reference sequence). The CDR3 covers 17 residues. The trim removed 2 bases at V and 2 bases at J, leaving 11 bases unmatched. DNA for the CDR3: TGCAGTGCTAGAAAGGAGGGCCTAGCGGGTCCCTACAATGAGCAGTTCTTC. This sequence encodes CSARKEGLAGPYNEQFF.

This clonotype was recorded a few times. V usage is TRBV9 and J usage is TRBJ1-3, with D tentatively TRBD1 (5 bases). The CDR3 length is 16 residues. The V end was cut by 3 bases, the J end by 0 bases, with 13 bases between. Germline V gene sequence: CDR1 SGDLS, CDR2 YYNGEE. In DNA, the CDR3 is TGTGCCAGCAGCGCCCGTCCGGGACCCTCTGGAAACACCATATATTTT. Its protein is CASSARPGPSGNTIYF. Full variable domain (missing parts from reference TRBV9 and TRBJ1-3): DSGVTQTPKHLITATGQRVTLRCSPRSGDLSVYWYQQSLDQGLQFLIQYYNGEERAKGNILERFSAQQFPDLHSELNLSSLELGDSALYFCASSARPGPSGNTIYFGEGSWLTVV.